The TCR beta chain described here comes from a study of cytomegalovirus exposure and HLA in healthy donors. V lost 1 base, J lost 7 bases, and 14 bases lay in between. This CDR3 is built from 15 residues. Germline CDR1 reads SGHTA; CDR2 reads FQGNSA. Amplification used 60 Vbeta primers and 13 Jbeta primers. Repertoires were generated with immunoSEQ multiplex PCR, while TCRdb's copy carries only in-frame clones and drops some. The data hold roughly 120,000 clones, with approximately 80% observed a single time. This clone turned up a few times. Sequenced: PBMCs. This clonotype was obtained from a woman younger than 30 in good health and CMV-seronegative. The V gene is TRBV7-2, the J gene TRBJ1-5, with D possibly matching TRBD1 (6 bases). The CDR3 bases are TGTGCCAGCAGCTTAGGAGTAGGGACACGACAGCCCCAGCATTTT. Its protein product is CASSLGVGTRQPQHF.